Presented here are 10 T cell receptor beta chains from one specimen sequenced in a study of blood T cells in healthy people across ages. Together with a sample-barcoded 5' primer, a J-beta primer mix was included in a second PCR lasting roughly 6 to 12 cycles. TCRdb analysed the 5' RACE reads with MiXCR anew, one entry per CDR3 protein. The top ten hold about 20% of the sample, which has hundreds of thousands of distinct CDR3 sequences, about three fifths seen once. Specimen: blood. These receptors were obtained from a man aged 25-45 years in good health.

This clonotype was counted a few times. The V call is TRBV7-2, the J call TRBJ2-3; D possibly corresponds to TRBD2 (5 bases). Deletions cut 1 base from V and 6 bases from J, with 11 bases between. Germline CDR1 reads SGHTA; CDR2 reads FQGNSA. The CDR3 has 14 amino acids. The CDR3 DNA follows: TGTGCCAGCAGCTTAGGCCTAGCATTCGATACGCAGTATTTT. Its protein is CASSLGLAFDTQYF.

This chain joins TRBV7-2 and TRBJ2-1; D assignment may be TRBD1 or TRBD2 (5 bases each). Germline V lookup: CDR1 SGHTA, CDR2 FQGNSA. The CDR3 runs to 14 residues. V was clipped by 1 base and J by 8 bases, with 12 bases between them. The CDR3 sequence: CASSLVRDGDEQFF. The CDR3 nucleotides read TGTGCCAGCAGCTTAGTACGGGACGGGGATGAGCAGTTCTTC.

The chain employs TRBV28 and TRBJ2-4; no clear D. The CDR3 is 17 amino acids. The germline CDR1 and CDR2 sequences are MDHEN and SYDVKM. The ends were cut back, 2 bases at V and 0 bases at J, with 14 bases in the middle. CDR3 region: CASSLRPPRLAKNIQYF. CDR3 DNA: TGTGCCAGCAGTTTACGCCCCCCTCGATTAGCCAAAAACATTCAGTACTTC.

This clonotype turned up a few times. An end of the junction differs from the germline gene, which may be a read error. The chain links TRBV20-1 to TRBJ2-7; no firm D call. The CDR3 spans 15 residues. Germline V CDR1 and CDR2: DFQATT, SNEGSKA (reference sequence). Here the CDR3 DNA reads TGCAGTGCTAGATTTCTTGGCGTCACCCCCTATGAGCAGTACTTC. Its protein is CSARFLGVTPYEQYF.

This CDR3 is CASSLIGTSNEQFF. The CDR3 region has the DNA TGCGCCAGCAGCCTCATCGGGACAAGCAATGAGCAGTTCTTC. The J gene is TRBJ2-1, the V gene TRBV4-3; D might be TRBD1 (6 bases). Germline V gene lookup returns CDR1 LGHNA and CDR2 YSLEER. The CDR3 length is 14 residues. Trimming pared 4 bases from V and 6 bases from J, leaving 13 bases between.

The gene calls are TRBV20-1 and TRBJ2-1; D might be TRBD2 (7 bases). This CDR3 is built from 13 residues. V lost 3 bases and J 7 bases, leaving 13 bases between the germline ends. Germline assignment: CDR1 DFQATT and CDR2 SNEGSKA (reference sequence). CDR3 protein: CSASRGGPNEQFF. In nucleotides, the CDR3 is TGCAGTGCTAGTAGGGGGGGCCCGAATGAGCAGTTCTTC.

The rearrangement uses TRBV20-1 and TRBJ2-3; TRBD1 matches 9 bases. J lost 2 bases, V lost 5 bases, and 17 bases had no gene match. The length of the CDR3 is 18 residues. CDR1 and CDR2 from the germline V gene are DFQATT and SNEGSKA (reference sequence). The CDR3 protein is CSARGQGALGAATDTQYF. CDR3 DNA sequence: TGCAGTGCTCGGGGACAGGGCGCTCTTGGGGCGGCCACAGATACGCAGTATTTT.

This clonotype was recorded a few times. The chain couples TRBV15 to TRBJ2-5; the D gene could be TRBD1 or TRBD2 (5 bases each). Deletions cut 3 bases from V and 4 bases from J, with 12 bases between. This CDR3 is built from 14 residues. Per the germline V gene, CDR1 is LNHNV and CDR2 is YYDKDF (reference sequence). The CDR3 here is CATSRGPTGETQYF. The CDR3 DNA reads as TGTGCCACCAGCAGGGGACCCACCGGAGAGACCCAGTACTTC.

The J gene is TRBJ1-5, the V gene TRBV3-1; maybe TRBD1 (5 bases). Between the trimmed V and J ends, which lost 3 bases and 4 bases, there was a span of 10 bases. This CDR3 spans 14 amino acids. Germline CDR1 reads LGHDT; CDR2 reads YNNKEL (reference sequence). The CDR3 nucleotides are TGTGCCAGCAGCCAGCGGGGCGCGAATCAGCCCCAGCATTTT. Translated: CASSQRGANQPQHF.

This clonotype was found a few times. This chain uses TRBV5-1 with TRBJ2-1, with D possibly TRBD1 on 6 matching bases. The V end was cut by 2 bases, the J end by 10 bases, with 16 bases between. The CDR3 is 14 amino acids. Germline lookup yields CDR1 SGHRS and CDR2 YFSETQ. The DNA for the CDR3 is TGCGCCAGCAGCTTTCAACAGGGATCCGGGGAGCAGTTCTTC. Amino acids: CASSFQQGSGEQFF. Full variable domain (outside the CDR3, taken from reference TRBV5-1 and TRBJ2-1): KAGVTQTPRYLIKTRGQQVTLSCSPISGHRSVSWYQQTPGQGLQFLFEYFSETQRNKGNFPGRFSGRQFSNSRSEMNVSTLELGDSALYLCASSFQQGSGEQFFGPGTRLTVL.